Following are 23 T cell receptor beta chains from one sample sequenced in a study of control samples from healthy donors and cancer patients. Data came from immunoSEQ multiplex PCR; TCRdb stores just in-frame clones and leaves some out. Altogether around 120,000 clones are present, approximately 90% being singletons, with the ten largest covering 7.8%. The sample was blood. These receptors came from a woman aged 18-29 years in good health.

This chain uses TRBV28 with TRBJ2-3; 7 bases are a match to TRBD2. Germline V lookup: CDR1 MDHEN, CDR2 SYDVKM. This CDR3 comprises 15 residues. J gave up 2 bases and V 7 bases, and 9 bases lay outside the gene matches. CDR3 protein: CASTLERGLTDTQYF. The CDR3 DNA sequence: TGTGCCAGCACCCTGGAGCGGGGCCTCACAGATACGCAGTATTTT.

V gene TRBV7-2 combines with J gene TRBJ2-6; D unclear. V was shortened by 1 base and J by 1 base, with 5 bases between the two germline ends. Germline CDR1 and CDR2: SGHTA and FQGNSA. CDR3 length equals 15 residues. CDR3 in amino acids: CASSLGLSGANVLTF. The CDR3 region has the DNA TGTGCCAGCAGCTTAGGTTTATCTGGGGCCAACGTCCTGACTTTC.

This chain connects TRBV2 to TRBJ1-2; perhaps TRBD1 as D (5 bases). V was cut by 2 bases and J by 2 bases, with 15 bases left in between. CDR3 length: 16 residues. The germline CDR1 and CDR2 sequences are SNHLY and FYNNEI. CDR3 coding DNA: TGTGCCAGCAGTGAACACGGGCAGGGATGGAACTATGGCTACACCTTC. It encodes CASSEHGQGWNYGYTF.

V and J are TRBV10-2 and TRBJ1-1, with 8 bases matching TRBD1. CDR3 length: 16 amino acids. Germline V gives CDR1 WSHSY, CDR2 SAAADI. V gave up 3 bases and J gave up 5 bases; unmatched junction bases: 11. The CDR3 reads CASSDPSDRGGTEAFF. The CDR3 nucleotides read TGCGCCAGCAGTGATCCTTCCGACAGGGGAGGAACTGAAGCTTTCTTT.

This clone is a singleton in its sample. The chain couples TRBV27 to TRBJ2-6, with D hard to call. Trimming pared 0 bases from V and 4 bases from J, leaving 4 bases between. Germline V lookup: CDR1 MNHEY, CDR2 SMNVEV (reference sequence). CDR3 length: 14 amino acids. The CDR3 reads CASSLSAGANVLTF. The CDR3 nucleotides read TGTGCCAGCAGTTTATCGGCCGGGGCCAACGTCCTGACTTTC.

V is TRBV6-5 and J is TRBJ1-4, with 8 positions matching TRBD1. Trimming removed 6 bases from V and 6 bases from J; junction bases left unmatched: 3. The germline gives CDR1 MNHEY, CDR2 SVGAGI. The CDR3 has 13 amino acids. The CDR3 DNA reads as TGTGCCAGCAGACAGGGGGGTGATGAAAAACTGTTTTTT. Its protein product is CASRQGGDEKLFF.

The rearrangement uses TRBV28 and TRBJ1-5; D not certain. V lost 6 bases to trimming and J lost 2 bases, with 17 bases between them. Per the germline V gene, CDR1 is MDHEN and CDR2 is SYDVKM. CDR3 size: 16 residues. CDR3 protein: CASSLPRLLGNQPQHF. For the CDR3, the DNA is TGTGCCAGCAGCTTGCCCAGGCTCCTCGGCAATCAGCCCCAGCATTTT.

The rearrangement uses TRBV3-1 (or the pseudogene TRBV3-2) and TRBJ1-2, with 10 bases matching TRBD1. In germline, CDR1 is LGHDT, CDR2 YNNKEL (reference sequence). CDR3 length: 15 amino acids. The V and J ends lost 3 bases and 4 bases, in that order; junction bases with no gene match: 5. Here the CDR3 DNA reads TGTGCCAGCAGCCACGACAGGGGGCGAGGCTATGGCTACACCTTC. Protein product: CASSHDRGRGYGYTF.

The V call is TRBV10-3, the J call TRBJ2-1, with 9 bases matching TRBD1. This CDR3 is built from 16 residues. Germline CDR1 is ENHRY and CDR2 is SYGVKD. J gave up 4 bases and V 4 bases, and 8 bases lay outside the gene matches. CDR3 DNA sequence: TGTGCCATCAGTGCCTCGACAGGGGGGAGATACAATGAGCAGTTCTTC. This codes for CAISASTGGRYNEQFF.

This rearrangement joins TRBV7-2 to TRBJ2-7; tentative D call: TRBD2 (5 bases). Trimming shortened V by 3 bases and J by 2 bases, and 14 bases separated the two germline ends. Germline V gene lookup returns CDR1 SGHTA and CDR2 FQGNSA. The CDR3 runs to 15 residues. The CDR3 DNA sequence: TGTGCCAGCAGCTTGGCCCCGGGGAGTCCCTACGAGCAGTACTTC. It codes for CASSLAPGSPYEQYF.

V gene TRBV7-2 combines with J gene TRBJ2-7, with D unclear. CDR1 and CDR2 (germline): SGHTA, FQGNSA. CDR3 length: 12 amino acids. Between the trimmed V and J ends, which lost 5 bases and 4 bases, there was a span of 9 bases. CDR3 in amino acids: CASSPGTYEQYF. The DNA for the CDR3 is TGTGCCAGCAGCCCAGGTACATACGAGCAGTACTTC. Full variable domain (outside the CDR3, taken from reference TRBV7-2 and TRBJ2-7): GAGVSQSPSNKVTEKGKDVELRCDPISGHTALYWYRQSLGQGLEFLIYFQGNSAPDKSGLPSDRFSAERTGGSVSTLTIQRTQQEDSAVYLCASSPGTYEQYFGPGTRLTVT.

V is TRBV9 and J is TRBJ2-4; 11 bases are shared with TRBD2. The CDR3 covers 19 residues. V dropped 0 bases and J dropped 0; count of bases not matched to a gene: 8. From germline, CDR1 is SGDLS and CDR2 YYNGEE. In DNA, the CDR3 is TGTGCCAGCAGCGTAGATCCACTAGCGGGAGATCTAGCCAAAAACATTCAGTACTTC. Translation: CASSVDPLAGDLAKNIQYF.

This chain connects TRBV4-2 to TRBJ2-3, with D maybe TRBD2 (6 bases). Germline V gene lookup returns CDR1 LGHNA and CDR2 YNFKEQ. V was cut by 0 bases and J by 0 bases, with 22 bases left in between. The CDR3 extends over 20 amino acids. CDR3: CASSQDRVRLGALSTDTQYF. The CDR3 DNA sequence: TGTGCCAGCAGCCAAGATAGGGTCCGACTAGGGGCCCTTAGCACAGATACGCAGTATTTT.

This clone was counted a few times. The rearrangement links TRBV18 to TRBJ2-3; D gene ambiguous. CDR1 KGHSH and CDR2 LQKENI come from the germline V gene. Between the trimmed V and J ends, which lost 0 bases and 9 bases, there was a span of 13 bases. This CDR3 region has 14 residues. The CDR3 is CASSPPFGSSTQYF. CDR3 in DNA: TGTGCCAGCTCACCACCGTTCGGCTCCTCCACGCAGTATTTT. Drawing the rest from reference TRBV18 and TRBJ2-3, the complete variable domain is NAGVMQNPRHLVRRRGQEARLRCSPMKGHSHVYWYRQLPEEGLKFMVYLQKENIIDESGMPKERFSAEFPKEGPSILRIQQVVRGDSAAYFCASSPPFGSSTQYFGPGTRLTVL.

V and J are TRBV6-5 and TRBJ2-1, with 8 bases identical to TRBD2. The CDR3 has 14 amino acids. J gave up 4 bases and V 7 bases, and 6 bases lay outside the gene matches. Germline V lookup: CDR1 MNHEY, CDR2 SVGAGI. The CDR3 loop is CASTPGLGYNEQFF. In DNA form, the CDR3 reads TGTGCCAGCACCCCGGGACTAGGATACAATGAGCAGTTCTTC.

The chain is built from TRBV28 and TRBJ2-3, with a possible D match to TRBD1 (5 bases). Germline CDR1 is MDHEN and CDR2 is SYDVKM. Trimming removed 10 bases at V and 0 bases at J, with 17 bases between. The CDR3 extends over 15 amino acids. CDR3 sequence (DNA): TGTGCCACCGACAGAAGGGCACTTAGCACAGATACGCAGTATTTT. This codes for CATDRRALSTDTQYF.

V and J are TRBV24-1 and TRBJ2-3, with a possible D match to TRBD1 (6 bases). This CDR3 is 12 amino acids long. V gave up 5 bases and J gave up 13 bases, with 15 bases separating them. CDR1 and CDR2 from the germline V gene are KGHDR and SFDVKD. CDR3 sequence (DNA): TGTGCCACCAGTGGGTCGACAGGACGAGAGTATTTT. It translates to CATSGSTGREYF.

The chain carries TRBV5-4 and TRBJ2-2; 7 positions agree with TRBD1. Looked up from germline, CDR1 is SGHNT and CDR2 is YYREEE (reference sequence). The CDR3 spans 14 residues. Germline trimming cut 5 bases from V and 4 bases from J; bases unmatched to any gene: 5. CDR3 protein: CASRLTGPTGELFF. Written as DNA, the CDR3 is TGTGCCAGCAGGCTGACAGGGCCCACCGGGGAGCTGTTTTTT.

The V call is TRBV28, the J call TRBJ1-5, with D possibly matching TRBD1 (6 bases). Per the germline V gene, CDR1 is MDHEN and CDR2 is SYDVKM. The ends were cut back, 5 bases at V and 7 bases at J, with 24 bases in the middle. The CDR3 is made up of 17 amino acids. CDR3 protein: CASSATLRGEAGQPQHF. CDR3 coding DNA: TGTGCCAGCAGTGCTACCCTCAGGGGTGAGGCGGGGCAGCCCCAGCATTTT. Variable domain in full (rest from reference TRBV28 and TRBJ1-5): DVKVTQSSRYLVKRTGEKVFLECVQDMDHENMFWYRQDPGLGLRLIYFSYDVKMKEKGDIPEGYSVSREKKERFSLILESASTNQTSMYLCASSATLRGEAGQPQHFGDGTRLSIL.

V usage is TRBV7-2 and J usage is TRBJ2-7; a possible D gene is TRBD1 (6 bases). This CDR3 contains 14 residues. Per germline, CDR1 SGHTA and CDR2 FQGNSA. With 0 bases removed from V and 6 bases from J, the gap between germline ends came to 12 bases. The CDR3 DNA reads as TGTGCCAGCAGCTTAGCGCTGGTGGGGGCCGAGCAGTACTTC. Amino acids: CASSLALVGAEQYF.

This clone was seen more than once but under ten times. The chain recombines TRBV5-6 with TRBJ1-6, with 7 positions matching TRBD1. Germline V lookup: CDR1 SGHDT, CDR2 YYEEEE. The J segment lost 9 bases and the V segment lost 2 bases, leaving 11 bases of the junction unmatched. This CDR3 is built from 16 residues. This CDR3 reads CASSFSTGVGASPLHF. CDR3 nucleotide sequence: TGTGCCAGCAGCTTCTCAACAGGGGTGGGGGCTTCACCCCTCCACTTT.

The chain employs TRBV18 and TRBJ1-5; 9 positions agree with TRBD1. V was pared by 6 bases and J by 2 bases, with 2 bases of the junction left unmatched. CDR1 and CDR2 from the germline V gene are KGHSH and LQKENI. This CDR3 is 14 amino acids long. CDR3 sequence: CASSRTGGNQPQHF. The CDR3 DNA reads as TGTGCCAGCTCCCGGACAGGGGGCAATCAGCCCCAGCATTTT.

The chain employs TRBV5-4 and TRBJ1-3, with D tentatively TRBD1 (6 bases). The CDR3 contains 15 residues. The germline CDR1 and CDR2 sequences are SGHNT and YYREEE (reference sequence). The V and J ends lost 1 base and 4 bases respectively, with 12 bases between them. This CDR3 is CASSLNPGEGNTIYF. The CDR3 DNA reads TGTGCCAGCAGCTTGAACCCAGGGGAAGGAAACACCATATATTTT.